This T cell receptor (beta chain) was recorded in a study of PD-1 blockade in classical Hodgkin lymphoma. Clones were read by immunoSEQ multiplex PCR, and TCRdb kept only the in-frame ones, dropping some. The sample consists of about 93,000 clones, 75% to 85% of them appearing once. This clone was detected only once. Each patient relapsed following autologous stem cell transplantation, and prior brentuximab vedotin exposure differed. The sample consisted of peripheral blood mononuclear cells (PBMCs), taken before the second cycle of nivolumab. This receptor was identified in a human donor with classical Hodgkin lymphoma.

The CDR3 is CATSNGGQYNEQFF. In DNA form, the CDR3 reads TGTGCCACCTCAAATGGGGGACAGTACAATGAGCAGTTCTTC. This chain links TRBV19 with TRBJ2-1; the match to TRBD1 covers 7 bases. The CDR3 is 14 residues long. V gave up 10 bases and J gave up 4 bases; unmatched junction bases: 10. The germline gives CDR1 LNHDA, CDR2 SQIVND (reference sequence).